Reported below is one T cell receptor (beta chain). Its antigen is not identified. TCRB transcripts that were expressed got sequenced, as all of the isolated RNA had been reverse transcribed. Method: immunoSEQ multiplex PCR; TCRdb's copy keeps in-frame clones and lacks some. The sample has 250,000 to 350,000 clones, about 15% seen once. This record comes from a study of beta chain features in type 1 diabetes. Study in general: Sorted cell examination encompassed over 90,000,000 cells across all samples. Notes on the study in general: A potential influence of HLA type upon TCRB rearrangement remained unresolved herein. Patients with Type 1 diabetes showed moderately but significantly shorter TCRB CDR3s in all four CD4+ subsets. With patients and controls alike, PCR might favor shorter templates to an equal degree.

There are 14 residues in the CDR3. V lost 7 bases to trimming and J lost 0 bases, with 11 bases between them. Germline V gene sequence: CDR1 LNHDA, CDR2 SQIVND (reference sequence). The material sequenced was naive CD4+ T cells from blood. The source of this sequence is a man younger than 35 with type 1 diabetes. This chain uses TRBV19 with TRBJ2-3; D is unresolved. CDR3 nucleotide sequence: TGTGCCAGTAAGCCGTATTCTAGCACAGATACGCAGTATTTT. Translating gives CASKPYSSTDTQYF.